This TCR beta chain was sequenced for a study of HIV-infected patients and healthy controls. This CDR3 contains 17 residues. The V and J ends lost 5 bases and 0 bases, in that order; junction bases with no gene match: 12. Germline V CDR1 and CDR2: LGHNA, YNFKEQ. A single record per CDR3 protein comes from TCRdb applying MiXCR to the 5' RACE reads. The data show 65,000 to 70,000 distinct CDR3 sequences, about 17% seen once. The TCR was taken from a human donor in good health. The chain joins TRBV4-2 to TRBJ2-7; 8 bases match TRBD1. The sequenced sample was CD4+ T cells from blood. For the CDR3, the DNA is TGTGCCAGCAGCGGGGGACAGGCGGCCCAAAGCTCCTACGAGCAGTACTTC. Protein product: CASSGGQAAQSSYEQYF.